This T cell receptor beta chain was recovered during a study of blood T cell repertoires in COVID-19. In the study overall: Whether acute or convalescent, the COVID-19 samples came from the United States, Italy and Spain. PBMCs, B-cell-depleted T cells, or T cells were the source of the cDNA or gDNA that made up the material.

Authors' data handling: The assay estimated nucleated cells by amplifying reference gene primers. TCRdb keeps only in-frame clones here, not all; method: immunoSEQ multiplex PCR. V, J and clone size derive from that table, while D and trimming were established from the DNA sequence. The sample lists 100,000 to 150,000 clones, more than 70% occurring once. The germline gives CDR1 SGHAT, CDR2 FQNNGV. The V end was cut by 1 base, the J end by 7 bases, with 8 bases between. The CDR3 contains 12 residues. Sequenced sample: peripheral blood. This receptor was identified in a man between 60 and 75 years old with acute or convalescent COVID-19. V gene TRBV11-2 combines with J gene TRBJ2-7; perhaps TRBD2 as D (5 bases). The CDR3, as DNA: TGTGCCAGCAGCTTAGTTCCGGGGGAGCAGTACTTC. Translation gives CASSLVPGEQYF.